A selection of T cell receptor beta chains follows, all from one sample in a study of lymphopenia after photon versus proton radiotherapy. This table comes from immunoSEQ multiplex PCR, and its TCRdb copy is limited to in-frame clones, with some not included. The data contain around 33,000 clones, nearly 90% of them singletons. This sample comprised peripheral blood, obtained from a patient treated with proton-based radiotherapy. Receptors were obtained from a woman in her sixties or seventies with pancreatic cancer. Some clones in this sample may be carry-over from other donors' samples. Each CDR3 is given with its conserved first and last residue. D genes are given only for firm matches. Rows may omit the clone size; those that give it use once, few, many or a size class.

clone_size: .
j_call: TRBJ1-1
v_call: TRBV7-8
d_call: .
cdr3_aa: CASSIWTANTEAFF
cdr3_nt: TGTGCCAGCAGCATATGGACAGCGAACACTGAAGCTTTCTTT

clone_size: .
j_call: TRBJ2-1
v_call: TRBV6-1
d_call: .
cdr3_aa: CASSEGRHPSSYNEQFF
cdr3_nt: TGTGCCAGCAGTGAAGGACGACATCCGAGCTCCTACAATGAGCAGTTCTTC

clone_size: .
j_call: TRBJ2-3
v_call: TRBV14
d_call: .
cdr3_aa: CASSQQATRGSSTDTQYF
cdr3_nt: TGTGCCAGCAGCCAACAAGCTACGCGGGGATCGAGCACAGATACGCAGTATTTT

clone_size: .
j_call: TRBJ2-3
v_call: TRBV7-9
d_call: .
cdr3_aa: CASSSPRDLGTDTQYF
cdr3_nt: TGTGCCAGCAGTTCCCCCCGGGACTTAGGCACAGATACGCAGTATTTT

clone_size: once
j_call: TRBJ1-4
v_call: TRBV18
d_call: .
cdr3_aa: CASSPRQTNEKLFF
cdr3_nt: TGTGCCAGCTCACCACGTCAGACTAATGAAAAACTGTTTTTT

clone_size: .
j_call: TRBJ1-3
v_call: TRBV4-2
d_call: .
cdr3_aa: CASSQVGGSQGRNTIYF
cdr3_nt: TGTGCCAGCAGCCAAGTAGGTGGTTCACAGGGAAGAAACACCATATATTTT

clone_size: .
j_call: TRBJ2-2
v_call: TRBV16
d_call: .
cdr3_aa: CASSQVAGNTGELFF
cdr3_nt: TGTGCCAGCAGCCAAGTTGCGGGAAACACCGGGGAGCTGTTTTTT

clone_size: .
j_call: TRBJ2-7
v_call: TRBV30
d_call: .
cdr3_aa: CAWKLKSTHEQYF
cdr3_nt: TGTGCCTGGAAGCTCAAATCAACCCACGAGCAGTACTTC

clone_size: .
j_call: TRBJ2-3
v_call: TRBV30
d_call: .
cdr3_aa: CAWSVTVRFGGRADTQYF
cdr3_nt: TGTGCCTGGAGTGTAACAGTGCGTTTTGGGGGGAGAGCAGATACGCAGTATTTT

clone_size: .
j_call: TRBJ1-2
v_call: TRBV19
d_call: TRBD1
cdr3_aa: CASSMTGTYGYTF
cdr3_nt: TGTGCCAGTAGTATGACAGGGACCTATGGCTACACCTTC

clone_size: .
j_call: TRBJ2-7
v_call: TRBV5-4
d_call: .
cdr3_aa: CASSQALGYQNEQYF
cdr3_nt: TGTGCCAGCAGCCAGGCCTTGGGGTATCAGAACGAGCAGTACTTC

clone_size: .
j_call: TRBJ2-3
v_call: TRBV5-1
d_call: .
cdr3_aa: CASRRSTTDTQYF
cdr3_nt: TGCGCCAGCCGGCGGTCTACCACAGATACGCAGTATTTT

clone_size: .
j_call: TRBJ2-1
v_call: TRBV7-2
d_call: TRBD2
cdr3_aa: CASSLARTSQDNEQFF
cdr3_nt: TGTGCCAGCAGCTTAGCGAGGACTAGCCAGGACAATGAGCAGTTCTTC

clone_size: .
j_call: TRBJ1-1
v_call: TRBV6-5
d_call: .
cdr3_aa: CASKRQQTNTEAFF
cdr3_nt: TGTGCCAGCAAGAGACAGCAAACGAACACTGAAGCTTTCTTT

clone_size: .
j_call: TRBJ1-1
v_call: TRBV2
d_call: .
cdr3_aa: CASSGGERSTEAFF
cdr3_nt: TGTGCCAGCAGTGGGGGGGAGAGGAGCACTGAAGCTTTCTTT

clone_size: once
j_call: TRBJ2-3
v_call: TRBV6-5
d_call: .
cdr3_aa: CASSYSFTPRADTQYF
cdr3_nt: TGTGCCAGCAGTTACTCGTTCACCCCAAGGGCCGATACGCAGTATTTT

clone_size: .
j_call: TRBJ2-2
v_call: TRBV30
d_call: .
cdr3_aa: CAWSVGGELFF
cdr3_nt: TGTGCCTGGAGTGTTGGCGGGGAGCTGTTTTTT

clone_size: .
j_call: TRBJ1-1
v_call: TRBV10-1
d_call: .
cdr3_aa: CATSWDDRSEAFF
cdr3_nt: TGCGCCACCAGTTGGGACGACAGGTCTGAAGCTTTCTTT

clone_size: .
j_call: TRBJ1-1
v_call: TRBV5-1
d_call: .
cdr3_aa: CASKSRNTEAFF
cdr3_nt: TGCGCCAGCAAGTCACGGAACACTGAAGCTTTCTTT

clone_size: .
j_call: TRBJ1-3
v_call: TRBV7-2
d_call: .
cdr3_aa: CASSAGPATGNTIYF
cdr3_nt: TGTGCCAGCAGCGCCGGACCGGCGACTGGAAACACCATATATTTT

clone_size: .
j_call: TRBJ2-1
v_call: TRBV5-1
d_call: .
cdr3_aa: CASSTRPGGEQFF
cdr3_nt: TGCGCCAGCAGTACCCGGCCAGGGGGGGAGCAGTTCTTC

clone_size: .
j_call: TRBJ2-2
v_call: TRBV7-2
d_call: .
cdr3_aa: CASSSTGTGSTGELFF
cdr3_nt: TGTGCCAGCAGCTCAACCGGGACTGGAAGCACCGGGGAGCTGTTTTTT

clone_size: once
j_call: TRBJ1-1
v_call: TRBV14
d_call: TRBD1
cdr3_aa: CASSPTFEGTAAFF
cdr3_nt: TGTGCCAGCAGCCCGACCTTCGAAGGGACAGCAGCTTTCTTT

clone_size: .
j_call: TRBJ2-7
v_call: TRBV28
d_call: TRBD1
cdr3_aa: CASSRQGKFVEQYF
cdr3_nt: TGTGCCAGCAGTCGACAGGGGAAGTTTGTCGAGCAGTACTTC

clone_size: .
j_call: TRBJ1-3
v_call: TRBV7-2
d_call: TRBD1
cdr3_aa: CASSMGQFSGNTIYF
cdr3_nt: TGTGCCAGCAGTATGGGACAGTTCTCTGGAAACACCATATATTTT

clone_size: once
j_call: TRBJ2-7
v_call: TRBV27
d_call: .
cdr3_aa: CASGTPTLEQYF
cdr3_nt: TGTGCCAGCGGAACCCCCACCCTCGAGCAGTACTTC

clone_size: once
j_call: TRBJ2-7
v_call: TRBV30
d_call: .
cdr3_aa: CAWSAGTETYEQYF
cdr3_nt: TGTGCCTGGAGTGCCGGGACGGAAACCTACGAGCAGTACTTC

clone_size: .
j_call: TRBJ2-1
v_call: TRBV20-1
d_call: .
cdr3_aa: CSARDEDTFF
cdr3_nt: TGCAGTGCTAGAGATGAGGATACGTTCTTC

clone_size: .
j_call: TRBJ2-2
v_call: TRBV7-7
d_call: .
cdr3_aa: CASSPGTSTGELFF
cdr3_nt: TGTGCTAGCAGCCCCGGGACCTCCACCGGGGAGCTGTTTTTT

clone_size: .
j_call: TRBJ2-7
v_call: TRBV15
d_call: .
cdr3_aa: CATSDSWRGDYEQYF
cdr3_nt: TGTGCCACCAGCGACTCCTGGAGGGGGGACTACGAGCAGTACTTC

clone_size: .
j_call: TRBJ2-3
v_call: TRBV15
d_call: TRBD2
cdr3_aa: CATSRLLAGGIDTQYF
cdr3_nt: TGTGCCACCAGCAGACTACTAGCGGGAGGAATAGATACGCAGTATTTT

clone_size: .
j_call: TRBJ2-4
v_call: TRBV29-1
d_call: .
cdr3_aa: CSVEAGVRGTNIQYF
cdr3_nt: TGCAGCGTTGAGGCAGGGGTGAGAGGGACTAACATTCAGTACTTC

clone_size: .
j_call: TRBJ1-5
v_call: TRBV7-6
d_call: .
cdr3_aa: CASSLSDNQPQHF
cdr3_nt: TGTGCCAGCAGCTTAAGTGATAATCAGCCCCAGCATTTT

clone_size: .
j_call: TRBJ1-4
v_call: TRBV4-1
d_call: .
cdr3_aa: CASSQEGVRGEKLFF
cdr3_nt: TGCGCCAGCAGCCAAGAAGGAGTCCGCGGTGAAAAACTGTTTTTT

clone_size: .
j_call: TRBJ2-7
v_call: TRBV5-4
d_call: TRBD1
cdr3_aa: CASSLKDRVHEQYF
cdr3_nt: TGTGCCAGCAGCTTAAAGGACAGGGTCCACGAGCAGTACTTC

clone_size: .
j_call: TRBJ2-5
v_call: TRBV5-1
d_call: .
cdr3_aa: CASSLILATQETQYF
cdr3_nt: TGCGCCAGCAGCTTGATCCTAGCGACGCAAGAGACCCAGTACTTC

clone_size: .
j_call: TRBJ2-7
v_call: TRBV5-1
d_call: .
cdr3_aa: CASSLGGVTYEQYF
cdr3_nt: TGCGCCAGCAGCTTGGGAGGGGTTACCTACGAGCAGTACTTC

clone_size: .
j_call: TRBJ1-2
v_call: TRBV28
d_call: TRBD1
cdr3_aa: CASILAGQGVAWDGYTF
cdr3_nt: TGTGCCAGCATCTTGGCTGGACAGGGGGTTGCGTGGGACGGCTACACCTTC

clone_size: .
j_call: TRBJ1-3
v_call: TRBV5-1
d_call: TRBD1
cdr3_aa: CASSLWGQGGSGNTIYF
cdr3_nt: TGCGCCAGCAGCTTGTGGGGCCAGGGGGGTTCTGGAAACACCATATATTTT

clone_size: .
j_call: TRBJ1-1
v_call: TRBV10-3
d_call: .
cdr3_aa: CAISDGQNTEAFF
cdr3_nt: TGTGCCATCAGTGATGGGCAGAACACTGAAGCTTTCTTT